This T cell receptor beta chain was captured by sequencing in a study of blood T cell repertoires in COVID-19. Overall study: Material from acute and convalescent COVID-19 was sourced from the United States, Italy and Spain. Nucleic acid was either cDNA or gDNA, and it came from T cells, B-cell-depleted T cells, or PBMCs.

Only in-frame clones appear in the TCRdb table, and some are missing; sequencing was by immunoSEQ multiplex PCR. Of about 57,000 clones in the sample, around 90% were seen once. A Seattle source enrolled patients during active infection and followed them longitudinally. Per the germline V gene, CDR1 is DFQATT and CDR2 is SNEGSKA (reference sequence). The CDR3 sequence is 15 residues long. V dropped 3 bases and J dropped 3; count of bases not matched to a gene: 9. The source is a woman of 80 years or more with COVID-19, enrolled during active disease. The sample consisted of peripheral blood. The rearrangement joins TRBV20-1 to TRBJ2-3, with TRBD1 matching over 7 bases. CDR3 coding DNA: TGCAGTGCTAGTGACAGGGTTGGTCCTACAGATACGCAGTATTTT. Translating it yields CSASDRVGPTDTQYF.